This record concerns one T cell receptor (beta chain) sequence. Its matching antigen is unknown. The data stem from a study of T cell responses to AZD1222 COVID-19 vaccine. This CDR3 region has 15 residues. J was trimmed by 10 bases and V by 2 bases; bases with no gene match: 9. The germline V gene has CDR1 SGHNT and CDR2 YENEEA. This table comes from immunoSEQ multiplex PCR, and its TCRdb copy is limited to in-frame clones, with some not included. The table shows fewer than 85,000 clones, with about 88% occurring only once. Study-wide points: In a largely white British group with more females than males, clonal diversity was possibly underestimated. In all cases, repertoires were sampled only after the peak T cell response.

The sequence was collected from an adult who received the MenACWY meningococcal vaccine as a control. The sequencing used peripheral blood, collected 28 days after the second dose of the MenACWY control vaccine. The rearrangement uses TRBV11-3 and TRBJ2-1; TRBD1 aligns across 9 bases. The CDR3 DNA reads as TGTGCCAGCAGCTTATTTGGGACAGGGCGATCCGAGCAGTTCTTC. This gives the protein CASSLFGTGRSEQFF.